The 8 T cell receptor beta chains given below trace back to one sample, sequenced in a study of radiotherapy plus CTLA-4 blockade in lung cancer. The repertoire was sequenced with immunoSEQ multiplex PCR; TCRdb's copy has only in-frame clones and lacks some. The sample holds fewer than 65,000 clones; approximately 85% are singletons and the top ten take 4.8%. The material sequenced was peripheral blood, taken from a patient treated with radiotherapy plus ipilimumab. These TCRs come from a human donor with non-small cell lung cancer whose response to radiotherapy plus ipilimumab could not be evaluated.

CDR3: CASSLSRLPEQYF. DNA of the CDR3: TGTGCCAGCAGTTTAAGCAGACTTCCCGAGCAGTACTTC. The V gene is TRBV27, the J gene TRBJ2-7, with D unresolved. Trimming removed 2 bases from V and 6 bases from J, with 11 bases in between. Germline V CDR1 and CDR2: MNHEY, SMNVEV (reference sequence). This CDR3 is built from 13 residues.

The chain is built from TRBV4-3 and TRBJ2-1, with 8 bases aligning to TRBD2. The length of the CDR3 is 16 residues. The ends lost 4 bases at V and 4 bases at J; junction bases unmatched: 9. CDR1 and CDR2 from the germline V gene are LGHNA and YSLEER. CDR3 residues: CASSPRTSSTYNEQFF. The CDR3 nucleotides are TGCGCCAGCAGCCCAAGGACTAGCTCCACGTACAATGAGCAGTTCTTC.

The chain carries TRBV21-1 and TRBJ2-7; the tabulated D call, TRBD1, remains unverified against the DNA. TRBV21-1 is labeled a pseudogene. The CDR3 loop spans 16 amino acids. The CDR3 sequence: CASSAAQGAPPGEQYF. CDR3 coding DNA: TGTGCCAGCAGCGCAGCGCAGGGGGCTCCACCTGGGGAGCAGTACTTC.

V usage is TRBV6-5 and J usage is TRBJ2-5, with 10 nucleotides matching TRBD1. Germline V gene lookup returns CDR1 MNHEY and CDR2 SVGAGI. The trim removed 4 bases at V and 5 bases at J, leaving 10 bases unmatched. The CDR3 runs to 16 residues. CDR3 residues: CASSLTGGALRETQYF. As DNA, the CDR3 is TGTGCCAGCAGTTTGACAGGGGGCGCGTTAAGGGAGACCCAGTACTTC.

CDR3: CASTATGGIEKLFF. The DNA of the CDR3 is TGCGCCAGCACCGCGACAGGGGGCATTGAAAAACTGTTTTTT. The genes are TRBV5-1 and TRBJ1-4, with TRBD1 identical over 10 bases. Germline V gene lookup returns CDR1 SGHRS and CDR2 YFSETQ. The CDR3 has 14 residues. Trimming took 6 bases from V and 7 from J; bases not matched to a gene: 6.

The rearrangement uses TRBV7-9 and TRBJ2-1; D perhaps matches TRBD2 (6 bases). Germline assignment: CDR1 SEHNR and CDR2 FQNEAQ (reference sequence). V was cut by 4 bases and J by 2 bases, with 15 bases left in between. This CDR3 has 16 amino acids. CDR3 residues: CASSSLGGDTYNEQFF. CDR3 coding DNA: TGTGCCAGCAGCTCCCTCGGGGGAGATACCTACAATGAGCAGTTCTTC.

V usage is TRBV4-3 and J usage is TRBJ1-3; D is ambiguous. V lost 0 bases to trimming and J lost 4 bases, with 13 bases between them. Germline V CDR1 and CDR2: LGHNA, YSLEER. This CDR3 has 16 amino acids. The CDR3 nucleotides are TGCGCCAGCAGCCAAGAGCTCCGCGAGGCGGGAAACACCATATATTTT. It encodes CASSQELREAGNTIYF.

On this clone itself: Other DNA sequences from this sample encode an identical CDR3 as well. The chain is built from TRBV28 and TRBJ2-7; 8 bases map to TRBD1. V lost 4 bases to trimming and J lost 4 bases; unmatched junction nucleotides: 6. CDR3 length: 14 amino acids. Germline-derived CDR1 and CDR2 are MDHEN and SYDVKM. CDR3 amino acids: CASSSSGGRYEQYF. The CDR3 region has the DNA TGTGCCAGCAGTTCATCAGGGGGCAGGTACGAGCAGTACTTC.